Below, one TCR beta chain is given with its context. These data originate in a study of CD8 T cells in Susac syndrome. After extraction with the RNeasy kit, about 0.45 to 1 ug of the RNA was reverse transcribed using random hexamers. TCR beta CDR3 was amplified by immunoSEQ covering 54 Vbeta and 13 Jbeta. One entry per CDR3 protein results from TCRdb running MiXCR on the immunoSEQ multiplex PCR reads. In the table there are roughly 130,000 distinct CDR3 sequences, 85% to 95% of which are singletons. Trimming removed 6 bases from V and 2 bases from J, with 10 bases in between. The germline CDR1 and CDR2 sequences are SEHNR and FQNEAQ (reference sequence). The CDR3 is made up of 13 amino acids. The authors sequenced TCR beta from blood CD8+ and CD4+ T cells. The CD8+ and CD4+ T cells were isolated magnetically using a negative isolation approach, whereas the TEMRA cells were enriched by FACS.

This receptor was taken from a human donor with multiple sclerosis. This sequence joins TRBV7-9 and TRBJ2-5; maybe TRBD1 (5 bases). Sample: CD4+ T cells from PBMCs. The DNA of the CDR3 is TGTGCCAGCAGTTTCGACAGTCAAGAGACCCAGTACTTC. Its translation is CASSFDSQETQYF.